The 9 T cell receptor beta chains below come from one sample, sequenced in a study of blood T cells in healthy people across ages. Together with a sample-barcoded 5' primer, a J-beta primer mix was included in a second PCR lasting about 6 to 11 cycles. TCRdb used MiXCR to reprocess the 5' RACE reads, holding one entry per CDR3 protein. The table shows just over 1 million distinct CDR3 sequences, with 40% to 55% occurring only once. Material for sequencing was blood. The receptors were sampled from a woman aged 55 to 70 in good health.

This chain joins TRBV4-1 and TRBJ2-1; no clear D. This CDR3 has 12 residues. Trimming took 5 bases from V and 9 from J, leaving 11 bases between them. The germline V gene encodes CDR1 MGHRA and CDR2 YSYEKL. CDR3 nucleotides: TGCGCCAGCAGCTTCACATTTGGTGAGCAGTTCTTC. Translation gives CASSFTFGEQFF.

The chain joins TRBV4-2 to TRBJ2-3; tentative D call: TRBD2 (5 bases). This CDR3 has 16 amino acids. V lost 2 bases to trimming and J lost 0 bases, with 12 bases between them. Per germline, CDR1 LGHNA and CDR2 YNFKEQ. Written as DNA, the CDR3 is TGTGCCAGCAGCCAACTGAGAAGCGGTAGCACAGATACGCAGTATTTT. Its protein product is CASSQLRSGSTDTQYF.

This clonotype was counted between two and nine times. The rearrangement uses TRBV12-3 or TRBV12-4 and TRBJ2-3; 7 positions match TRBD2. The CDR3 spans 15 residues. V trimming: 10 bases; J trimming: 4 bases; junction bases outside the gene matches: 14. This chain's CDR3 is CATMGGGSWADTQYF. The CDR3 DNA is TGTGCCACAATGGGTGGCGGGAGTTGGGCAGATACGCAGTATTTT.

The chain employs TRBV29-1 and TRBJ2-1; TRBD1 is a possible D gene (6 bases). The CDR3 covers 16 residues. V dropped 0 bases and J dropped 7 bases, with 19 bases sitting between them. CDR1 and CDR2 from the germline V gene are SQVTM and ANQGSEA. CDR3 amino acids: CSVEDQNRVLGNEQFF. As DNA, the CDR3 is TGCAGCGTTGAAGATCAGAACAGGGTTTTGGGAAATGAGCAGTTCTTC.

The CDR3 here is CASSSGLFGATNEQFF. Written as DNA, the CDR3 is TGCGCCAGCAGCTCGGGCCTGTTCGGAGCGACCAATGAGCAGTTCTTC. V usage is TRBV5-1 and J usage is TRBJ2-1; D unclear. The CDR3 length is 16 residues. V lost 3 bases to trimming and J lost 6 bases, with 19 bases between them. The germline gives CDR1 SGHRS, CDR2 YFSETQ. Based on the CDR3 plus reference TRBV5-1 and TRBJ2-1, the full variable domain is KAGVTQTPRYLIKTRGQQVTLSCSPISGHRSVSWYQQTPGQGLQFLFEYFSETQRNKGNFPGRFSGRQFSNSRSEMNVSTLELGDSALYLCASSSGLFGATNEQFFGPGTRLTVL.

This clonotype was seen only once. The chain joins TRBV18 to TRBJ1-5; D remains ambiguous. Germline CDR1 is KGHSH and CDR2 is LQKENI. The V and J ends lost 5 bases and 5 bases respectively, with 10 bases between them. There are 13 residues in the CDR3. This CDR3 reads CASSTLRDQPQHF. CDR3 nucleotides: TGTGCCAGCTCAACCTTACGCGATCAGCCCCAGCATTTT.

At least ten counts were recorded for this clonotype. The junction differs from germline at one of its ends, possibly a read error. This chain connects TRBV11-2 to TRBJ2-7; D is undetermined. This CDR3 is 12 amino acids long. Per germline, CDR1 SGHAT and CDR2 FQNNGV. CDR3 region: CASSLVTYEQYF. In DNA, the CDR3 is TGTGCCAGCAGTTTAGTGACCTACGAGCAGTACTTC.

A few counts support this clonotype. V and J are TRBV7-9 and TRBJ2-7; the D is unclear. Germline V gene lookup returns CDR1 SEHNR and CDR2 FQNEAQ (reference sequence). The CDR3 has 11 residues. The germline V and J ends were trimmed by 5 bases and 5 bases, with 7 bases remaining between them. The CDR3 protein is CASSLEHEQYF. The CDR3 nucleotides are TGTGCCAGCAGCCTCGAACACGAGCAGTACTTC. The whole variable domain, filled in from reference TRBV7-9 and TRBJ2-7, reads DTGVSQNPRHKITKRGQNVTFRCDPISEHNRLYWYRQTLGQGPEFLTYFQNEAQLEKSRLLSDRFSAERPKGSFSTLEIQRTEQGDSAMYLCASSLEHEQYFGPGTRLTVT.

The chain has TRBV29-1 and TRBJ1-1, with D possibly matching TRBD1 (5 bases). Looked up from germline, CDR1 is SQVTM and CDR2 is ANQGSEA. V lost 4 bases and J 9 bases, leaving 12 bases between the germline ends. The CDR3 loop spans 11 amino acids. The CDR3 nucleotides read TGCAGCGTTGGCCGGGACGGGAAAGCTTTCTTT. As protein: CSVGRDGKAFF. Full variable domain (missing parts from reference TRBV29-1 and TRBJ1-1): SAVISQKPSRDICQRGTSLTIQCQVDSQVTMMFWYRQQPGQSLTLIATANQGSEATYESGFVIDKFPISRPNLTFSTLTVSNMSPEDSSIYLCSVGRDGKAFFGQGTRLTVV.